The next 5 T cell receptor beta chains were all read from a single sample in a study of PD-1 blockade in classical Hodgkin lymphoma. Clones were read by immunoSEQ multiplex PCR, and TCRdb kept only the in-frame ones, dropping some. Of roughly 100,000 clones listed, around 88% are singletons. Every one of the patients relapsed after autologous stem cell transplantation (brentuximab vedotin exposure was variable). Sample: peripheral blood mononuclear cells (PBMCs), taken before the second cycle of nivolumab. The receptors were sampled from a human donor with classical Hodgkin lymphoma.

The genes are TRBV7-9 and TRBJ1-1, with a possible D match to TRBD1 (5 bases). V lost 3 bases and J lost 2, with 16 bases in between. There are 16 residues in the CDR3. Germline-derived CDR1 and CDR2 are SEHNR and FQNEAQ (reference sequence). For the CDR3, the DNA is TGTGCCAGCAGCTTCGGAAGGGGATATCTTAACACTGAAGCTTTCTTT. Translation gives CASSFGRGYLNTEAFF.

This chain's CDR3 is CASSLGGYEQYF. The DNA of the CDR3 is TGTGCCAGCAGCTTGGGGGGCTACGAGCAGTACTTC. V and J are TRBV5-6 and TRBJ2-7; D remains unclear. Trimming removed 0 bases at V and 3 bases at J, with 4 bases between. Germline CDR1 and CDR2: SGHDT and YYEEEE. The CDR3 consists of 12 residues.

The chain recombines TRBV19 with TRBJ1-2, with TRBD1 identical over 11 bases. CDR3 length: 15 residues. V was clipped by 8 bases and J by 3 bases; unmatched bases: 8. CDR1 is LNHDA, CDR2 SQIVND, per germline (reference sequence). For the CDR3, the DNA is TGTGCCAGTTCCACCCCGGGACAGGGGGACTATGGCTACACCTTC. Its translation: CASSTPGQGDYGYTF.

The chain employs TRBV5-6 and TRBJ2-7; D unresolved. The germline V and J ends were trimmed by 4 bases and 2 bases, with 10 bases remaining between them. The CDR3 runs to 13 residues. Germline V gene data show CDR1 as SGHDT and CDR2 as YYEEEE. The CDR3 DNA follows: TGTGCCAGCAGCCCGGCAACAACCTACGAGCAGTACTTC. It codes for CASSPATTYEQYF.

This clone was found a few times. The chain links TRBV19 to TRBJ2-3; possibly TRBD2 for D (6 bases). Between the trimmed V and J ends, which lost 5 bases and 6 bases, there was a span of 21 bases. The CDR3 loop spans 16 amino acids. Germline V gene lookup returns CDR1 LNHDA and CDR2 SQIVND (reference sequence). CDR3 region: CASSAGPRILHDTQYF. The CDR3, as DNA: TGTGCCAGTAGTGCGGGACCCCGAATCCTGCACGATACGCAGTATTTT.